These T cell receptor beta chains were read from a single sample in a study of shared clonotypes between healthy human individuals. The repertoire was sequenced with immunoSEQ multiplex PCR; TCRdb's copy has only in-frame clones and lacks some. Among around 700,000 clones, about three quarters were seen once, and the ten largest hold approximately 1.8%. Sequencing input: memory CD4+ T cells sorted from blood. Every receptor here comes from a woman in her twenties or thirties in good health. Both conserved end residues are part of each CDR3. D genes are given only for firm matches. The size of a clone is reported for some rows only, either as once, few or many, or as a class for expanded clones.

V	D	J	size	DNA	CDR3
TRBV29-1	.	TRBJ1-1	.	TGCAGCGCCCCTAGGGGCAAGGGACTCATGTTGAACACTGAAGCTTTCTTT	CSAPRGKGLMLNTEAFF
TRBV28	TRBD1	TRBJ1-2	.	TGTGCCAGCAGTTGGCCAACAGGGGGATACTCCTTC	CASSWPTGGYSF
TRBV29-1	TRBD1	TRBJ2-2	.	TGCAGCGTTGGAACATACAGGGGGCCTAACACCGGGGAGCTGTTTTTT	CSVGTYRGPNTGELFF
TRBV4-1	TRBD2	TRBJ2-2	.	TGCGCCAGCAGAGGACTAGCGGGAACCGGGGAGCTGTTTTTT	CASRGLAGTGELFF
TRBV27	TRBD2	TRBJ2-3	.	TGTGCCAGCAGTCCTCAGCCTAGCGGGGAGGGAGATACGCAGTATTTT	CASSPQPSGEGDTQYF
TRBV11-2	TRBD2	TRBJ2-1	.	TGTGCCAGCAGCTTGGGGGGGAGGAATGAGCAGTTCTTC	CASSLGGRNEQFF
TRBV7-9	TRBD2	TRBJ2-1	.	TGTGCCAGCAGCTTAGGCCTAGCGGGACTATACTCCTACAATGAGCAGTTCTTC	CASSLGLAGLYSYNEQFF
TRBV19	.	TRBJ2-7	.	TGTGCCAGTAGTGGACAGAAGTACTTC	CASSGQKYF
TRBV19	.	TRBJ2-2	.	TGTGCCAGTAGTATTTGGGCAGGGGATCCCGGGGAGCTGTTTTTT	CASSIWAGDPGELFF
TRBV4-1	.	TRBJ1-2	.	TGCGCCAGCAGCCCATCCTGGGCAGAAAACTATGGCTACACCTTC	CASSPSWAENYGYTF
TRBV5-1	TRBD2	TRBJ2-1	once	TGCGCCAGCAGCTTGACCACTAGCGGGAGGGCCTGGGGTGAGCAGTTCTTC	CASSLTTSGRAWGEQFF
TRBV7-2	TRBD2	TRBJ2-1	few	TGTGCCAGCAGCCCAAAAACTAGCGGGAGAACCTCTAGCGAGTTCTTC	CASSPKTSGRTSSEFF
TRBV28	TRBD2	TRBJ2-7	.	TGTGCCAGCTCACGCCCGCGGAGGCGGGAGGGTAGCTACGAGCAGTACTTC	CASSRPRRREGSYEQYF
TRBV19	.	TRBJ1-2	.	TGTGCCAGTAGTATAGGGGCGGAGGTCTATGGCTACACCTTC	CASSIGAEVYGYTF
TRBV11-2	.	TRBJ1-3	.	TGTGCCAGCAGCCCGTGGGGGGCGGCAGCCTCTGGAAACACCATATATTTT	CASSPWGAAASGNTIYF
TRBV29-1	TRBD1	TRBJ1-2	.	TGCAGCGTTGAAAGGGAGGACAGGGGTATCTATGGCTACACCTTC	CSVEREDRGIYGYTF
TRBV5-1	.	TRBJ2-4	.	TGCGCCAGCAGATCCACGGGGGGCGCGGCCAAAAACATTCAGTACTTC	CASRSTGGAAKNIQYF
TRBV5-4	.	TRBJ2-2	.	TGTGCCAGCAGCCTAAATCTAATTAACACCGGGGAGCTGTTTTTT	CASSLNLINTGELFF
TRBV29-1	TRBD1	TRBJ1-1	.	TGCAGCACAAGACAGGGTAAGACTGAAGCTTTCTTT	CSTRQGKTEAFF
TRBV19	.	TRBJ1-1	.	TGTGCCAGTAGTCGTGTTATGAACACTGAAGCTTTCTTT	CASSRVMNTEAFF
TRBV5-1	.	TRBJ2-5	.	TGCGCCAGCAGCGTCGGGGGATTGGGGCAAGAGACCCAGTACTTC	CASSVGGLGQETQYF
TRBV5-5	.	TRBJ1-2	.	TGTGCCAGCAGCTTGGCCGGAGCTAACTATGGCTACACCTTC	CASSLAGANYGYTF
TRBV11-2	.	TRBJ2-4	.	TGTGCCAGCAGCTTAGTTACCAACATTCAGTACTTC	CASSLVTNIQYF
TRBV5-1	.	TRBJ2-3	.	TGCGCCAGCAGCTTGGCCGGGAGATGGACAGATACGCAGTATTTT	CASSLAGRWTDTQYF
TRBV5-1	.	TRBJ1-1	.	TGCGCCAGCAGATTGACCGGGCAGGGTGAAGCTTTCTTT	CASRLTGQGEAFF
TRBV28	.	TRBJ2-5	many	TGTGCCAGCAGTTTACCGCACGAGACCCAGTACTTC	CASSLPHETQYF
TRBV14	.	TRBJ2-1	.	TGTGCCAGCAGCCACCATACCTACAATGAGCAGTTCTTC	CASSHHTYNEQFF
TRBV6-5	.	TRBJ2-3	.	TGTGCCAGCAGTTCCCGACAGGCCACAGATACGCAGTATTTT	CASSSRQATDTQYF
TRBV2	TRBD2	TRBJ2-1	.	TGTGCCAGCAGTGAACGACTAGCTTACAATGAGCAGTTCTTC	CASSERLAYNEQFF
TRBV2	TRBD1	TRBJ1-1	.	TGTGCCAGCAGGCCCACAGGGGTCACTGAAGCTTTCTTT	CASRPTGVTEAFF
TRBV7-9	.	TRBJ2-3	.	TGTGCCAGCAGGCTCGACAGTTATAGCACAGATACGCAGTATTTT	CASRLDSYSTDTQYF
TRBV28	TRBD1	TRBJ2-5	.	TGTGCCAGCAGCCTACCCCCCGGACAGGGGATATTGGAGACCCAGTACTTC	CASSLPPGQGILETQYF
TRBV30	.	TRBJ1-5	few	TGTGCCTGGAGTCCACCAAATCAGCCCCAGCATTTT	CAWSPPNQPQHF
TRBV5-1	.	TRBJ1-3	.	TGCGCCAGCAGCTTGGGAGACAGAGGAAACACCATATATTTT	CASSLGDRGNTIYF
TRBV19	.	TRBJ1-5	.	TGTGCCAGTAGTACGGGGACCTATAGCAATCAGCCCCAGCATTTT	CASSTGTYSNQPQHF
TRBV19	.	TRBJ1-1	.	TGTGCCAGTAACCTACGGGAGAACACTGAAGCTTTCTTT	CASNLRENTEAFF
TRBV2	TRBD1	TRBJ2-7	.	TGTGCCAGCAGCGGACGGAGGGACAGGAACTACGAGCAGTACTTC	CASSGRRDRNYEQYF
TRBV28	TRBD2	TRBJ2-7	once	TGTGCCAGCAGTTCCCCCGAGGGGCGGGAGGTCGGCGAGCAGTACTTC	CASSSPEGREVGEQYF
TRBV7-2	.	TRBJ2-3	many	TGTGCCAGCAGCTTAGCGCTTAGTGCAGATACGCAGTATTTT	CASSLALSADTQYF
TRBV10-1	.	TRBJ2-5	.	TGCGCCAGCTCTCCCAGCGGCCAAGAGACCCAGTACTTC	CASSPSGQETQYF
TRBV18	.	TRBJ2-7	.	TGTGCCAGCTCACCAGTCGGGGAGGGACAGCGCCCCTACGAGCAGTACTTC	CASSPVGEGQRPYEQYF
TRBV18	.	TRBJ2-3	.	TGTGCCAGCTCAGAAATTGGGACACCAAGGGATACGCAGTATTTT	CASSEIGTPRDTQYF
TRBV5-6	TRBD1	TRBJ1-2	.	TGTGCCAGCAGCCTGCCGGGACAGGGGGCCTATGGCTACACCTTC	CASSLPGQGAYGYTF
TRBV7-9	.	TRBJ2-1	.	TGTGCCACCCTCGCCGGGACCTCCTACAATGAGCAGTTCTTC	CATLAGTSYNEQFF
TRBV5-1	.	TRBJ2-6	once	TGCGCCAGCAGCTACCGCATGAGGCAGGGCTTCGGGGCCAACGTCCTGACTTTC	CASSYRMRQGFGANVLTF